Following are 19 T cell receptor beta chains from one sample sequenced in a study of cytomegalovirus exposure and HLA in healthy donors. PCR involved 60 Vbeta and 13 Jbeta primers. The repertoire was sequenced with immunoSEQ multiplex PCR; TCRdb's copy has only in-frame clones and lacks some. The sample contains under 95,000 clones, over 70% of which appear only once. Sequenced: PBMCs. The receptor source for this set is a male donor in good health and CMV-seronegative.

This clone was seen only a few times. The CDR3 loop reads CASTPGLAAYEQYF. The CDR3, as DNA: TGTGCCAGCACCCCCGGGCTAGCCGCATACGAGCAGTACTTC. This rearrangement joins TRBV6-1 to TRBJ2-7; D might be TRBD2 (5 bases). CDR1 MNHNS and CDR2 SASEGT come from the germline V gene. This CDR3 comprises 14 residues. The ends were cut back, 7 bases at V and 4 bases at J, with 17 bases in the middle.

This chain links TRBV9 with TRBJ1-2; D ambiguous. Between the trimmed V and J ends, which lost 0 bases and 11 bases, there was a span of 14 bases. Germline CDR1 SGDLS, CDR2 YYNGEE. The CDR3 contains 13 residues. CDR3 protein: CASSVDRWEEYTF. The CDR3 DNA follows: TGTGCCAGCAGCGTAGATAGGTGGGAGGAGTACACCTTC.

This rearrangement joins TRBV4-3 to TRBJ1-1; a weak D match, TRBD1 (6 bases). V dropped 0 bases and J dropped 5 bases, with 7 bases sitting between them. CDR1 is LGHNA, CDR2 YSLEER, per germline. The CDR3 covers 13 residues. This CDR3 reads CASSQDRGTEAFF. The CDR3 nucleotides are TGCGCCAGCAGCCAAGACAGGGGAACTGAAGCTTTCTTT.

The CDR3 sequence is CASSLESSYGYTF. The CDR3, as DNA: TGTGCCAGCAGCTTGGAAAGTAGCTATGGCTACACCTTC. The chain uses TRBV5-4 and TRBJ1-2; no firm D call. The CDR3 contains 13 residues. Deletions cut 0 bases from V and 4 bases from J, with 7 bases between. Germline V gives CDR1 SGHNT, CDR2 YYREEE (reference sequence).

This clone occurred a few times. The V and J genes are TRBV9 and TRBJ1-1, with TRBD1 matching over 7 bases. Germline loops: CDR1 SGDLS, CDR2 YYNGEE. With 4 bases clipped from V and 1 base from J, the junction kept 7 bases outside the gene matches. The CDR3 loop spans 15 amino acids. DNA of the CDR3: TGTGCCAGCAGCACCTGGGGACAGCCGAACACTGAAGCTTTCTTT. Its protein product is CASSTWGQPNTEAFF.

V gene TRBV28 combines with J gene TRBJ2-3; tentatively, D is TRBD2 (5 bases). The CDR3 consists of 11 residues. Germline CDR1 and CDR2: MDHEN and SYDVKM. Deletions cut 6 bases from V and 4 bases from J, with 5 bases between. CDR3 coding DNA: TGTGCCAGCAGGGAGGCAGATACGCAGTATTTT. Its translation: CASREADTQYF.

This chain links TRBV28 with TRBJ1-2, with D unclear. This CDR3 is built from 14 residues. Trimming removed 1 base from V and 7 bases from J, with 13 bases in between. CDR1 is MDHEN and CDR2 is SYDVKM in the germline V gene. The CDR3 is CASSLYGQVSGYTF. The CDR3 DNA reads TGTGCCAGCAGTTTATATGGGCAGGTCTCTGGCTACACCTTC.

The rearrangement links TRBV12-2 to TRBJ2-7; the tabulated D call, TRBD2, remains unverified against the DNA. TRBV12-2 is a pseudogene. This CDR3 comprises 17 residues. CDR3 in DNA: TGTGCAAGTCGCTTCGGGTTCCTAGCGGGAGCCCACTACGAGCAGTACTTC. Translation gives CASRFGFLAGAHYEQYF.

The chain uses TRBV5-4 and TRBJ2-7; D remains ambiguous. The CDR3 is 12 residues long. V was clipped by 3 bases and J by 0 bases, with 4 bases between them. The germline CDR1 and CDR2 sequences are SGHNT and YYREEE (reference sequence). The CDR3, as DNA: TGTGCCAGCAGCTCCCGCTCCTACGAGCAGTACTTC. Translating gives CASSSRSYEQYF.

The gene calls are TRBV7-2 and TRBJ1-1, with 7 bases lining up with TRBD1. There are 16 residues in the CDR3. Germline loops: CDR1 SGHTA, CDR2 FQGNSA. V lost 4 bases and J lost 1; bases outside the gene matches: 9. CDR3: CASSSDREVRNTEAFF. The CDR3 DNA reads TGTGCCAGCAGCTCCGACAGGGAAGTCCGGAACACTGAAGCTTTCTTT.

V usage is TRBV7-9 and J usage is TRBJ1-1; 7 bases map to TRBD1. This CDR3 has 12 amino acids. With 5 bases clipped from V and 7 bases from J, the junction kept 4 bases outside the gene matches. The germline CDR1 and CDR2 sequences are SEHNR and FQNEAQ (reference sequence). The CDR3 spells CASSLNRGEAFF. CDR3 coding DNA: TGTGCCAGCAGCCTAAACAGGGGTGAAGCTTTCTTT. Filled out from reference TRBV7-9 and TRBJ1-1, the complete variable domain reads DTGVSQNPRHKITKRGQNVTFRCDPISEHNRLYWYRQTLGQGPEFLTYFQNEAQLEKSRLLSDRFSAERPKGSFSTLEIQRTEQGDSAMYLCASSLNRGEAFFGQGTRLTVV.

The chain links TRBV2 to TRBJ1-1; TRBD1 matches at 12 bases. The CDR3 consists of 14 residues. Germline-derived CDR1 and CDR2 are SNHLY and FYNNEI. V trimming: 6 bases; J trimming: 4 bases; junction bases outside the gene matches: 3. CDR3 amino acids: CASRGQGARTEAFF. CDR3 DNA: TGTGCCAGCAGGGGACAGGGGGCGCGCACTGAAGCTTTCTTT.

The chain links TRBV11-3 to TRBJ2-5, with 7 bases matching TRBD2. CDR3 size: 14 residues. CDR1 SGHNT and CDR2 YENEEA come from the germline V gene. The V and J ends lost 5 bases and 2 bases, in that order; junction bases with no gene match: 5. CDR3 amino acids: CASSPRGGQETQYF. The CDR3 DNA is TGTGCCAGCAGCCCCCGGGGAGGGCAAGAGACCCAGTACTTC.

The chain employs TRBV2 and TRBJ2-2, with a tentative D call TRBD1 (5 bases). Germline loops: CDR1 SNHLY, CDR2 FYNNEI. This CDR3 is built from 15 residues. Between the trimmed V and J ends, which lost 4 bases and 2 bases, there was a span of 11 bases. CDR3 loop: CASSVRQGNTGELFF. The CDR3 bases are TGTGCCAGCAGTGTTCGGCAGGGAAACACCGGGGAGCTGTTTTTT.

The rearrangement joins TRBV5-1 to TRBJ2-7; tentative D call: TRBD2 (6 bases). Germline V gene sequence: CDR1 SGHRS, CDR2 YFSETQ. V lost 5 bases to trimming and J lost 5 bases, with 14 bases between them. The CDR3 is 13 amino acids. CDR3: CASRREDSNEQYF. CDR3 nucleotides: TGCGCCAGCAGGAGGGAGGATAGCAACGAGCAGTACTTC.

CDR3 in amino acids: CASRAGTGFYNEQFF. The CDR3 DNA reads as TGTGCCAGCAGGGCCGGGACAGGATTTTACAATGAGCAGTTCTTC. The V gene is TRBV9, the J gene TRBJ2-1; 8 positions agree with TRBD1. The CDR3 contains 15 residues. The ends lost 5 bases at V and 4 bases at J; junction bases unmatched: 8. CDR1 is SGDLS and CDR2 is YYNGEE in the germline V gene.

The chain couples TRBV19 to TRBJ2-7, with TRBD1 matching 8 bases. The CDR3 sequence is 14 residues long. Germline CDR1 LNHDA, CDR2 SQIVND (reference sequence). Trimming cost V 4 bases and J 2 bases; bases outside gene matches: 4. The CDR3 protein is CASSSGTGPYEQYF. CDR3 coding DNA: TGTGCCAGTAGTAGCGGGACAGGACCCTACGAGCAGTACTTC.

The V call is TRBV5-4, the J call TRBJ2-1; D is undetermined. V dropped 3 bases and J dropped 7 bases, with 11 bases sitting between them. This CDR3 contains 13 residues. Germline V gene data show CDR1 as SGHNT and CDR2 as YYREEE (reference sequence). CDR3: CASSSTMENEQFF. Written as DNA, the CDR3 is TGTGCCAGCAGCTCTACAATGGAGAATGAGCAGTTCTTC. Based on the CDR3 plus reference TRBV5-4 and TRBJ2-1, the full variable domain is ETGVTQSPTHLIKTRGQQVTLRCSSQSGHNTVSWYQQALGQGPQFIFQYYREEENGRGNFPPRFSGLQFPNYSSELNVNALELDDSALYLCASSSTMENEQFFGPGTRLTVL.

The V and J genes are TRBV5-1 and TRBJ2-7, with 12 nucleotides matching TRBD2. J was trimmed by 6 bases and V by 0 bases; bases with no gene match: 4. Germline V gene lookup returns CDR1 SGHRS and CDR2 YFSETQ. CDR3 size: 15 residues. The CDR3 sequence: CASSLGTSGTGEQYF. CDR3 in DNA: TGCGCCAGCAGCTTGGGGACTAGCGGGACAGGCGAGCAGTACTTC. The variable domain in full, completed from reference TRBV5-1 and TRBJ2-7, reads KAGVTQTPRYLIKTRGQQVTLSCSPISGHRSVSWYQQTPGQGLQFLFEYFSETQRNKGNFPGRFSGRQFSNSRSEMNVSTLELGDSALYLCASSLGTSGTGEQYFGPGTRLTVT.